This T cell receptor beta chain was sequenced for a study of cytomegalovirus exposure and HLA in healthy donors. Method: immunoSEQ multiplex PCR; TCRdb's copy keeps in-frame clones and lacks some. In the table there are around 98,000 clones, roughly 89% of which are singletons. The germline CDR1 and CDR2 sequences are SGHRS and YFSETQ. There are 13 residues in the CDR3. V lost 5 bases and J lost 6, with 12 bases in between. This clonotype was obtained from a woman in her twenties or thirties in good health and CMV-seronegative. The V gene is TRBV5-1, the J gene TRBJ2-1; no reliable D call. The sample comprised PBMCs. As DNA, the CDR3 is TGCGCCAGCAGGCTAGATGTCGCCAATGAGCAGTTCTTC. This translates into CASRLDVANEQFF.